What follows is one TCR beta chain and its context. Antigen unknown. TCRdb's table, derived via immunoSEQ multiplex PCR, lists solely in-frame clones and lacks some. The table has approximately 89,000 clones, about 88% seen once; the top ten hold roughly 13%. These data originate in a study of T cell responses to AZD1222 COVID-19 vaccine. About the study: Analysis merged second doses at about 4 or about 12 weeks. Overall study findings and caveats: Donors in the cohort were predominantly white British and more often female, and clonal diversity was possibly underestimated. Spike regions recognized by vaccine-associated CD4 TCRs spanned the protein, led by 160-218 and 743-854.

V lost 4 bases to trimming and J lost 7 bases, with 14 bases between them. The germline CDR1 and CDR2 sequences are GTSNPN and SVGIG (reference sequence). The CDR3 runs to 14 residues. This receptor was taken from an adult in good health. The specimen was peripheral blood, collected on day 0 of AZD1222 vaccination. V gene TRBV30 combines with J gene TRBJ1-6; D remains unclear. This chain's CDR3 is CAWTRTRANSPLHF. CDR3 nucleotide sequence: TGTGCCTGGACGCGGACCCGAGCAAATTCACCCCTCCACTTT.